The present entry profiles one T cell receptor (beta chain) with its context. The target antigen is unknown. Method: immunoSEQ multiplex PCR; TCRdb's copy keeps in-frame clones and lacks some. The sample carries fewer than 150,000 clones, roughly 91% recorded once. The junction had 7 bases not matched to a gene; V was cut back by 1 base and J by 2 bases. The CDR3 contains 16 residues. The germline gives CDR1 SQVTM, CDR2 ANQGSEA. The data were obtained in a study of T cell responses to AZD1222 COVID-19 vaccine. Study observations and caveats: No day 14 peak samples; only post-peak repertoires were characterized. At baseline, just a handful of AZD1222 recipients tested seropositive. Spike-specific TCR breadth and depth went up after people got two AZD1222 doses.

Sample: peripheral blood, taken 28 days after the second AZD1222 dose. The receptor was derived from an adult who received the AZD1222 COVID-19 vaccine. The chain carries TRBV29-1 and TRBJ2-2; 7 bases match TRBD1. In DNA, the CDR3 is TGCAGCGTTGAAGTCCACGACAGGGTAAACACCGGGGAGCTGTTTTTT. Its translation: CSVEVHDRVNTGELFF.